A single T cell receptor (beta chain) is shown here with its context. This specimen comes from a study of early stage breast cancer tumors. Germline CDR1 and CDR2: MNHNS and SASEGT. This CDR3 comprises 14 residues. Clones were read by immunoSEQ multiplex PCR, and TCRdb kept only the in-frame ones, dropping some. The sample records fewer than 75,000 clones, roughly 80% being singletons. Material: blood. The clonotype comes from a person aged 25-39 years with breast cancer. The chain uses TRBV6-1 and TRBJ2-5; no clear D gene. The tail of the sequence fits TRBJ2-7 better, so the J call may be wrong. CDR3 sequence (DNA): TGTGCCAGCAGTGAAGCGACGTGGGGTGGCGAGCAGTACTTC. Translating it yields CASSEATWGGEQYF.